This T cell receptor (beta chain) was documented in a study of blood T cells in healthy people across ages. Then a second PCR, running roughly 7 to 12 cycles, was carried out with a sample-barcoded 5' primer and a J-beta primer mix. There were at least 2.5 million CDR3-containing paired-end reads obtained from each sample. MiXCR was run by TCRdb on the 5' RACE reads, yielding one entry per CDR3 protein. The data hold about 780,000 distinct CDR3 sequences, with about half observed a single time. Concerning this clonotype itself: Its antigen is unknown.

General study results and limits: Strong correlation linked observed beta diversity and percent naive T cells.

This CDR3 contains 15 residues. Trimming stripped 4 bases from V and 3 bases from J, with 15 bases between. Per the germline V gene, CDR1 is SGHTA and CDR2 is FQGNSA. The chain carries TRBV7-2 and TRBJ1-2; D is unclear. The sequence was collected from an elderly man in good health. The sample taken for sequencing was blood. CDR3 sequence: CASSSRTAGDYGYTF. Here the CDR3 DNA reads TGTGCCAGCAGCTCGCGCACAGCCGGGGACTATGGCTACACCTTC.